This T cell receptor beta chain was captured by sequencing in a study of T cells in narcolepsy. As for the study in general: Healthy controls were enrolled alongside patients with narcolepsy type 1 or type 2.

Remarks on this clone: Its matching antigen is unknown.

Notes on the study in general: Reportedly, autoreactive clonotypes were serially detected in patients' blood but not controls'. No autoreactive T cell clone sequences appeared in some memory CD4+ repertoires.

The assay was immunoSEQ multiplex PCR, and TCRdb's table has in-frame clones only and misses some. The sample contains some 30,000 clones, about 89% of which appear only once. The receptor comes from a human donor in good health. The sequenced sample consisted of memory (CD45RA-) CD4+ T cells from blood.

The CDR3 region has the DNA TGTGCCAGCAGCTTGGGGGGCAGGGGTCCTAGCACAGATACGCAGTATTTT. It is translated as CASSLGGRGPSTDTQYF. This sequence joins TRBV13 and TRBJ2-3; perhaps D is TRBD1 or TRBD2 (6 bases each). Trimming took off 3 bases at V and 0 bases at J, with 16 bases between the two ends. Looked up from germline, CDR1 is PRHDT and CDR2 is FYEKMQ (reference sequence). This CDR3 comprises 17 residues. Combining the CDR3 with reference TRBV13 and TRBJ2-3 gives the whole variable domain AAGVIQSPRHLIKEKRETATLKCYPIPRHDTVYWYQQGPGQDPQFLISFYEKMQSDKGSIPDRFSAQQFSDYHSELNMSSLELGDSALYFCASSLGGRGPSTDTQYFGPGTRLTVL.